Below are 17 T cell receptor beta chains sequenced from a single sample in a study of response to subunit inactivated influenza vaccine. Each CDR3 protein gets one entry after TCRdb re-called the RT-PCR reads with MiXCR. The table has 530,000 or so distinct CDR3 sequences, 12% seen once. Sequenced material: PBMCs from blood, taken on the day of vaccination. These receptors were collected from a man between 45 and 60 years old who received an inactivated influenza vaccine.

Turning to this clonotype: The junction shows a germline mismatch at one end, possibly a read error. The CDR3 here is CASRHGQGAVNERFF. CDR3 nucleotides: TGTGCCAGCAGACATGGACAGGGGGCTGTCAATGAGCGGTTCTTC. This rearrangement joins TRBV12-3 or TRBV12-4 to TRBJ2-1, with TRBD1 identical over 11 bases. CDR3 size: 15 residues.

V is TRBV14 and J is TRBJ2-1; 11 nucleotides line up with TRBD1. CDR3 length: 18 residues. V trimming: 4 bases; J trimming: 7 bases; junction bases outside the gene matches: 15. Per germline, CDR1 SGHDN and CDR2 FVKESK. The CDR3 DNA is TGTGCCAGCAGCCCAACCTGGGTCTGGACAGGGGGCCTGAATGAGCAGTTCTTC. Translation gives CASSPTWVWTGGLNEQFF.

The chain carries TRBV7-2 and TRBJ1-3; D remains unclear. Germline V gene data show CDR1 as SGHTA and CDR2 as FQGNSA. Trimming shortened V by 4 bases and J by 0 bases, and 16 bases separated the two germline ends. The CDR3 has 17 residues. This CDR3 is CASSYGTQLYSGNTIYF. The CDR3 DNA reads as TGTGCCAGCAGCTACGGTACCCAGTTATACTCTGGAAACACCATATATTTT.

This clonotype was observed at least ten times. The chain is built from TRBV29-1 and TRBJ1-2, with D maybe TRBD1 (5 bases). The CDR3 covers 14 residues. V lost 3 bases to trimming and J lost 4 bases, with 15 bases between them. CDR1 is SQVTM and CDR2 is ANQGSEA in the germline V gene. As DNA, the CDR3 is TGCAGCGTTGATCCCGCAGGGAGTGGCTATGGCTACACCTTC. Residues: CSVDPAGSGYGYTF.

This clonotype was counted a few times. The chain joins TRBV20-1 to TRBJ2-4; maybe TRBD1 (5 bases). Germline V gene lookup returns CDR1 DFQATT and CDR2 SNEGSKA (reference sequence). This CDR3 region has 15 residues. V was cut by 1 base and J by 1 base, with 11 bases left in between. CDR3 DNA sequence: TGCAGTGCTAGAGTGACAGCTATGGCCAAAAACATTCAGTACTTC. Translation gives CSARVTAMAKNIQYF.

The table lists this clonotype with a few counts. The gene calls are TRBV12-3 or TRBV12-4 and TRBJ1-3; the D is unclear. The CDR3 runs 13 residues. V lost 5 bases to trimming and J lost 4 bases, with 9 bases between them. The CDR3 reads CASSPIQGNTIYF. The CDR3, as DNA: TGTGCCAGCAGTCCTATACAGGGAAACACCATATATTTT.

The DNA of the CDR3 is TGTGCCAGCAGCTTCGGAGGCAGGGGGCTAAATGGAAACACCATATATTTT. Amino acids: CASSFGGRGLNGNTIYF. The chain has TRBV5-6 and TRBJ1-3; the match to TRBD1 covers 8 bases. Germline CDR1 is SGHDT and CDR2 is YYEEEE. There are 17 residues in the CDR3. Unmatched junction bases numbered 10, after V lost 2 bases and J lost 3 bases.

The chain is built from TRBV5-1 and TRBJ2-7; TRBD2 aligns across 9 bases. The V gene's germline CDR1 is SGHRS and CDR2 YFSETQ. Unmatched junction bases numbered 2, after V lost 7 bases and J lost 0 bases. The CDR3 contains 13 residues. The CDR3 here is CASQRGDSYEQYF. Written as DNA, the CDR3 is TGCGCCAGCCAGCGGGGGGACTCCTACGAGCAGTACTTC.

This clonotype has a count of ten or more. V gene TRBV18 combines with J gene TRBJ2-5; D gene unclear. V shed 8 bases and J shed 5 bases, with 9 bases lying between them. Germline V gene sequence: CDR1 KGHSH, CDR2 LQKENI. This CDR3 contains 11 residues. The CDR3 protein is CASSPGETQYF. As DNA, the CDR3 is TGTGCCAGCAGCCCCGGGGAGACCCAGTACTTC.

This clonotype turned up a few times. V usage is TRBV28 and J usage is TRBJ1-2, with D uncertain. Trimming removed 6 bases from V and 8 bases from J, with 16 bases in between. The CDR3 length is 13 residues. In germline, CDR1 is MDHEN, CDR2 SYDVKM. In DNA, the CDR3 is TGTGCCAGCAGCCGATTTACGGGGAGAGGCTACACCTTC. Translating it yields CASSRFTGRGYTF.

The chain couples TRBV28 to TRBJ2-5; 10 positions match TRBD2. Germline CDR1 is MDHEN and CDR2 is SYDVKM. V dropped 5 bases and J dropped 5; count of bases not matched to a gene: 8. This CDR3 is 15 amino acids long. CDR3 amino acids: CASSPFLAGVETQYF. CDR3 DNA: TGTGCCAGCAGTCCCTTCCTAGCGGGAGTGGAGACCCAGTACTTC.

The chain joins TRBV7-9 to TRBJ1-4, with a weak D call TRBD1 (5 bases). The germline V gene encodes CDR1 SEHNR and CDR2 FQNEAQ (reference sequence). This CDR3 spans 13 amino acids. The V end lost 5 bases, the J end lost 7 bases, and 11 bases lay between the germline ends. CDR3 in amino acids: CASSRGVGEKLFF. The CDR3 DNA reads as TGTGCCAGCAGCCGAGGGGTTGGTGAAAAACTGTTTTTT.

The chain joins TRBV20-1 to TRBJ1-4, with D unresolved. V dropped 1 base and J dropped 6 bases, with 6 bases sitting between them. CDR3 length: 12 residues. CDR1 is DFQATT, CDR2 SNEGSKA, per germline (reference sequence). CDR3: CSARGGDEKLFF. CDR3 DNA: TGCAGTGCTAGAGGTGGAGATGAAAAACTGTTTTTT.

V and J are TRBV6-5 and TRBJ2-7; D is possibly TRBD2 (5 bases). There are 15 residues in the CDR3. V was shortened by 2 bases and J by 3 bases, with 14 bases between the two germline ends. Per the germline V gene, CDR1 is MNHEY and CDR2 is SVGAGI. The CDR3 here is CASSYPGRALYEQYF. CDR3 nucleotides: TGTGCCAGCAGTTACCCGGGAAGGGCCCTCTACGAGCAGTACTTC.

V and J are TRBV20-1 and TRBJ2-1; 9 positions match TRBD1. This CDR3 is 12 amino acids long. Germline CDR1 is DFQATT and CDR2 is SNEGSKA (reference sequence). The V and J ends lost 8 bases and 7 bases, in that order; junction bases with no gene match: 6. CDR3 amino acids: CSQDRGLNEQFF. The CDR3 DNA sequence: TGCAGTCAGGACAGGGGATTAAATGAGCAGTTCTTC.

The chain employs TRBV10-3 and TRBJ1-2, with 8 positions matching TRBD1. V shed 6 bases, J shed 3 bases, and the junction held 3 bases outside the gene matches. The CDR3 runs 13 residues. CDR1 and CDR2 from the germline V gene are ENHRY and SYGVKD. The CDR3 nucleotides read TGTGCCATCAGGGAGGGACAGGACTATGGCTACACCTTC. This encodes CAIREGQDYGYTF.

The chain employs TRBV18 and TRBJ2-7; TRBD1 matches at 10 bases. Germline CDR1 and CDR2: KGHSH and LQKENI. The trim removed 6 bases at V and 2 bases at J, leaving 7 bases unmatched. This CDR3 has 15 residues. The CDR3 loop reads CASSQGQGGTYEQYF. The CDR3 DNA follows: TGTGCCAGCTCCCAAGGACAGGGGGGAACCTACGAGCAGTACTTC.